This TCR beta chain was recovered during a study of blood T cell repertoires in COVID-19. At the level of the study: T cells, B-cell-depleted T cells, or PBMCs supplied cDNA or gDNA.

TCRdb's table, derived via immunoSEQ multiplex PCR, lists solely in-frame clones and lacks some. The repertoire holds about 200,000 clones, with 92% as singletons. Between the trimmed V and J ends, which lost 2 bases and 7 bases, there was a span of 12 bases. CDR1 and CDR2 from the germline V gene are SGHTA and FQGTGA. The CDR3 has 15 residues. Sequenced sample: peripheral blood. This receptor was identified in a man aged 60 to 69 with COVID-19, enrolled during active disease. The V and J genes are TRBV7-3 and TRBJ1-6; D remains ambiguous. This CDR3 reads CASSLAEVPNSPLHF. The DNA of the CDR3 is TGTGCCAGCAGCTTAGCGGAGGTCCCCAATTCACCCCTCCACTTT.